The 24 T cell receptor beta chains below come from one sample, sequenced in a study of monozygotic twins with inflammatory bowel disease. From its re-call of the 5' RACE reads, TCRdb lists each CDR3 protein once, without DNA. The sample spans some 150,000 distinct CDR3 sequences; the ten largest clones claim 0.95% to 1.5%. Sequences were obtained from blood. Receptors were obtained from a human donor with ulcerative colitis or Crohn's disease, or a healthy co-twin of an affected twin (not recorded which).

The rearrangement uses TRBV20-1 and TRBJ2-6; the TRBD1 assignment by TCRdb is unverifiable without DNA. This CDR3 is built from 17 residues. CDR1 and CDR2 from the germline V gene are DFQATT and SNEGSKA (reference sequence). CDR3 region: CSAQRGGAPSGANVLTF.

V and J are TRBV7-2 and TRBJ2-7. Germline CDR1 and CDR2: SGHTA and FQGNSA. This CDR3 is built from 13 residues. The CDR3: CASSFAGSYEQYF. The whole variable domain, remainder taken from reference TRBV7-2 and TRBJ2-7, is GAGVSQSPSNKVTEKGKDVELRCDPISGHTALYWYRQSLGQGLEFLIYFQGNSAPDKSGLPSDRFSAERTGGSVSTLTIQRTQQEDSAVYLCASSFAGSYEQYFGPGTRLTVT.

The V gene is TRBV27, the J gene TRBJ1-2. Germline values: CDR1 MNHEY, CDR2 SMNVEV (reference sequence). The CDR3 loop spans 16 amino acids. The CDR3 sequence: CASSLSFGRKTGGYTF.

The V gene is TRBV9, the J gene TRBJ1-1. The CDR3 consists of 16 residues. Germline V gene data show CDR1 as SGDLS and CDR2 as YYNGEE. CDR3 sequence: CASRHLGSSMNTEAFF. Full variable domain (missing parts from reference TRBV9 and TRBJ1-1): DSGVTQTPKHLITATGQRVTLRCSPRSGDLSVYWYQQSLDQGLQFLIQYYNGEERAKGNILERFSAQQFPDLHSELNLSSLELGDSALYFCASRHLGSSMNTEAFFGQGTRLTVV.

V is TRBV6-1 and J is TRBJ2-5; lacking DNA, the TRBD1 call made by TCRdb goes unchecked. Germline V lookup: CDR1 MNHNS, CDR2 SASEGT. The CDR3 totals 15 residues. This CDR3 is CASSKNTGGGETQYF.

V and J are TRBV9 and TRBJ1-1. Germline assignment: CDR1 SGDLS and CDR2 YYNGEE. CDR3 length equals 16 residues. CDR3 residues: CASSTSRSDRSTEAFF.

This chain's CDR3 is CASSLWTGDTEAFF. The J gene is TRBJ1-1, the V gene TRBV5-4; TCRdb's D gene call, TRBD1, goes unchecked for lack of DNA. This CDR3 is built from 14 residues. CDR1 and CDR2 from the germline V gene are SGHNT and YYREEE (reference sequence).

V gene TRBV7-9 combines with J gene TRBJ2-2; TCRdb proposes TRBD2, but this gene call is untestable without DNA. The CDR3 runs 16 residues. Per the germline V gene, CDR1 is SEHNR and CDR2 is FQNEAQ (reference sequence). The CDR3: CASSLFGTPITGELFF.

The genes are TRBV7-3 and TRBJ2-1; TCRdb calls TRBD1, which cannot be checked without DNA. This CDR3 spans 15 amino acids. The germline V gene encodes CDR1 SGHTA and CDR2 FQGTGA. CDR3 residues: CASSPAGQTYNEQFF.

The J gene is TRBJ2-3, the V gene TRBV7-3; the TRBD2 assignment by TCRdb is unverifiable without DNA. The germline V gene encodes CDR1 SGHTA and CDR2 FQGTGA. CDR3 length equals 20 residues. CDR3 sequence: CASSLSALAGEESWADTQYF.

This chain uses TRBV12-3 or TRBV12-4 with TRBJ2-7; absent DNA, TCRdb's TRBD1 call cannot be checked. The CDR3 has 14 residues. CDR3 protein: CASSGRKGTDEQYF.

The genes are TRBV5-1 and TRBJ1-1; TCRdb gives TRBD1 as the D gene, but with no DNA this cannot be confirmed. Germline V lookup: CDR1 SGHRS, CDR2 YFSETQ. The CDR3 contains 15 residues. The CDR3: CASSSYPGTGGRVFF.

J is TRBJ2-1 and V is TRBV28; TCRdb indicates TRBD2, and absent DNA this call remains unverified. CDR1 is MDHEN, CDR2 SYDVKM, per germline. CDR3 length equals 16 residues. CDR3 in amino acids: CASSLTSGRRYNEQFF.

The rearrangement joins TRBV24-1 to TRBJ1-1; absent DNA, TCRdb's TRBD1 call cannot be checked. Germline loops: CDR1 KGHDR, CDR2 SFDVKD. The CDR3 has 14 residues. CDR3 region: CATSESGADTEAFF.

V is TRBV19 and J is TRBJ2-1; as DNA is missing, the TRBD1 call by TCRdb cannot be tested. Germline V CDR1 and CDR2: LNHDA, SQIVND (reference sequence). The CDR3 covers 16 residues. The CDR3: CASSIQGANSYNEQFF. The variable domain in full, with the rest retrieved from reference TRBV19 and TRBJ2-1, is DGGITQSPKYLFRKEGQNVTLSCEQNLNHDAMYWYRQDPGQGLRLIYYSQIVNDFQKGDIAEGYSVSREKKESFPLTVTSAQKNPTAFYLCASSIQGANSYNEQFFGPGTRLTVL.

The genes are TRBV5-1 and TRBJ2-3; TCRdb gives TRBD2 as the D gene, but with no DNA this cannot be confirmed. Germline assignment: CDR1 SGHRS and CDR2 YFSETQ. This CDR3 comprises 18 residues. CDR3 region: CASSLGLAGVKSQDTQYF. Using reference TRBV5-1 and TRBJ2-3 for the parts outside the CDR3, the full variable domain is KAGVTQTPRYLIKTRGQQVTLSCSPISGHRSVSWYQQTPGQGLQFLFEYFSETQRNKGNFPGRFSGRQFSNSRSEMNVSTLELGDSALYLCASSLGLAGVKSQDTQYFGPGTRLTVL.

This chain joins TRBV5-6 and TRBJ1-2; TCRdb indicates TRBD1, and absent DNA this call remains unverified. Per germline, CDR1 SGHDT and CDR2 YYEEEE. There are 13 residues in the CDR3. The chain's CDR3 is CASSTGTGIRYTF. Complete variable domain (other parts from reference TRBV5-6 and TRBJ1-2): DAGVTQSPTHLIKTRGQQVTLRCSPKSGHDTVSWYQQALGQGPQFIFQYYEEEERQRGNFPDRFSGHQFPNYSSELNVNALLLGDSALYLCASSTGTGIRYTFGSGTRLTVV.

The CDR3 spells CASSLSGGGNEQFF. The chain joins TRBV5-1 to TRBJ2-1; TCRdb designates TRBD1, a call that cannot be tested without DNA. This CDR3 has 14 residues. In germline, CDR1 is SGHRS, CDR2 YFSETQ.

The chain joins TRBV6-1 to TRBJ1-3. The CDR3 spans 14 residues. Per the germline V gene, CDR1 is MNHNS and CDR2 is SASEGT. CDR3 sequence: CASSQSHSGNTIYF.

The chain uses TRBV5-1 and TRBJ2-5; TCRdb lists TRBD2, though no DNA is available to test this call. The V gene's germline CDR1 is SGHRS and CDR2 YFSETQ. The CDR3 spans 12 residues. The CDR3 sequence is CASSYGGETQYF.

The chain joins TRBV11-1 to TRBJ1-6; with no DNA, the TCRdb D assignment of TRBD1 cannot be verified. Germline values: CDR1 SGHAT, CDR2 FQDESV (reference sequence). This CDR3 is built from 14 residues. CDR3 residues: CASSRQGSDSPLHF.

This chain uses TRBV6-1 with TRBJ2-7; TCRdb's D gene call, TRBD1, goes unchecked for lack of DNA. Germline V gene sequence: CDR1 MNHNS, CDR2 SASEGT. This CDR3 has 14 residues. The CDR3 reads CASSEQGGGHEQYF.

The chain couples TRBV12-3 or TRBV12-4 to TRBJ2-3. This CDR3 has 15 residues. The CDR3 loop is CASSRSMTHTDTQYF.

The gene calls are TRBV15 and TRBJ2-1; TCRdb gives TRBD1 as the D gene, but with no DNA this cannot be confirmed. Germline V gives CDR1 LNHNV, CDR2 YYDKDF (reference sequence). CDR3 length equals 16 residues. The CDR3 reads CATSRDRGAGNNEQFF.